This T cell receptor beta chain was captured by sequencing in a study of blood T cell repertoires in COVID-19. Across the study: Acute and convalescent COVID-19 samples came from the United States, Italy and Spain.

Authors' data handling: Estimation of nucleated cell counts was performed using reference gene primer amplification. Some clones are missing from TCRdb's copy, which holds only in-frame ones; the method was immunoSEQ multiplex PCR. V and J calls and clone size are copied from that table; D and trimming were computed from the DNA. The table shows 100,000 to 150,000 clones, with roughly 83% occurring only once. CDR3 length: 16 amino acids. The germline gives CDR1 SGHRS, CDR2 YFSETQ. Trimming took 3 bases from V and 5 from J; bases not matched to a gene: 8. The source material was peripheral blood. The chain recombines TRBV5-1 with TRBJ1-6; 7 positions agree with TRBD1. The clonotype comes from a woman between 45 and 65 years old with acute or convalescent COVID-19. The CDR3: CASSWNTGDDNSPLHF. The CDR3 DNA is TGCGCCAGCAGCTGGAATACAGGGGACGATAATTCACCCCTCCACTTT.